This T cell receptor beta chain was recovered during a study of T cells in Graves' hyperthyroidism and ophthalmopathy. This clonotype was counted ten times or more. The antigen is not known. The junction does not match germline at one end; this may be a read error. Amplification of TCR beta CDR3 regions used RNA as the template. The TCR CDR3 was amplified in a first-round RT-PCR using the HTBI primer set. TCRdb itself ran the multiplex PCR reads through MiXCR, one entry per CDR3 protein. Here the sample spans fewer than 350,000 distinct CDR3 sequences, roughly 18% being singletons. Enrolled ophthalmopathy patients presented with a Clinical Activity Score of at least 3, a NOSPECS grade of at least 4, and disease duration under 3 months. Every diagnosis used clinical symptoms, serum thyroxine and TRAb, thyroid ultrasound and orbital computed tomography. The source of the PBMCs was less than 12 ml of fresh peripheral blood.

CDR3 length: 12 amino acids. Germline CDR1 reads DFQATT; CDR2 reads SNEGSKA (reference sequence). Study-wide results and limits: Blood also carried most thyroid clonotypes expanded above 0.001.

This chain joins TRBV20-1 and TRBJ2-7; the match to TRBD1 covers 7 bases. The TCR sequence derives from a woman aged 40 to 50 with Graves' ophthalmopathy. Sequenced material: blood. The CDR3 sequence: CSARDLFTGTAF. The CDR3 coding sequence is TGCAGTGCTAGAGATCTCTTCACTGGGACAGCCTTC.